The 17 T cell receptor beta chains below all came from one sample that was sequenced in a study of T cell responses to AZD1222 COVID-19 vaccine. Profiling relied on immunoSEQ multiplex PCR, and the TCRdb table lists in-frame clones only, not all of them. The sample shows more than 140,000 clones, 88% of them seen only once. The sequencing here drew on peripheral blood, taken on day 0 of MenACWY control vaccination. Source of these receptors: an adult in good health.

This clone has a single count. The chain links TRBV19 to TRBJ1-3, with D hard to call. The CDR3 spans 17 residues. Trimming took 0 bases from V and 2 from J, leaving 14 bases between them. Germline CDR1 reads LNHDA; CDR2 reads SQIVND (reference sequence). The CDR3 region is CASSIDFGRVTGNTIYF. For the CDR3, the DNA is TGTGCCAGTAGTATAGATTTCGGGCGGGTGACTGGAAACACCATATATTTT.

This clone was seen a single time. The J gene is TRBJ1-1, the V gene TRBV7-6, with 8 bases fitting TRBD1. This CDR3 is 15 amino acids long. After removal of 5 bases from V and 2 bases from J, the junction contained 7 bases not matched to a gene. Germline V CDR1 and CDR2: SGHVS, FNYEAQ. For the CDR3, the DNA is TGTGCCAGCAGCAGGACAGGGAAAGTCAACACTGAAGCTTTCTTT. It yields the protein CASSRTGKVNTEAFF.

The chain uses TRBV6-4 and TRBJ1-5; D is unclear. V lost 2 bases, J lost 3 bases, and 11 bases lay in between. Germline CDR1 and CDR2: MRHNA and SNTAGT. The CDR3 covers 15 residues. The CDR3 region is CASSDVRSSNQPQHF. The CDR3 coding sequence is TGTGCCAGCAGTGACGTCAGAAGCTCCAATCAGCCCCAGCATTTT.

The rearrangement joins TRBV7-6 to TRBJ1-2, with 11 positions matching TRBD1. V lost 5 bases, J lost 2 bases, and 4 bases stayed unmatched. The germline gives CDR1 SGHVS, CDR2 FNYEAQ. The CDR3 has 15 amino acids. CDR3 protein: CASSRDRGGNYGYTF. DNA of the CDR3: TGTGCCAGCAGCCGGGACAGGGGGGGAAACTATGGCTACACCTTC.

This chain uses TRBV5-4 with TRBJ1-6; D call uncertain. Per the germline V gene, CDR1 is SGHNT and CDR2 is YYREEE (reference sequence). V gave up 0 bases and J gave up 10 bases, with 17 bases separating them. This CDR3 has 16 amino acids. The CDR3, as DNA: TGTGCCAGCAGCTTGGACCGGAGGCAGGCGGTGTCACCCCTCCACTTT. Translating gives CASSLDRRQAVSPLHF.

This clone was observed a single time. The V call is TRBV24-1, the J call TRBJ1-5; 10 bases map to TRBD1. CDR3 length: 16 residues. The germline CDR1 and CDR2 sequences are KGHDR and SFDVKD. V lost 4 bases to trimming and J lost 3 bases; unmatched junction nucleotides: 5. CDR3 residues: CATSDTGTGDNQPQHF. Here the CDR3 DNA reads TGTGCCACCAGTGACACCGGGACAGGGGACAATCAGCCCCAGCATTTT.

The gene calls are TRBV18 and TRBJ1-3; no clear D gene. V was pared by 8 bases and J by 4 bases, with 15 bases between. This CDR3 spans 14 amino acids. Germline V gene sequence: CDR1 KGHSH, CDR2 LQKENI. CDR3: CASAEQSPGNTIYF. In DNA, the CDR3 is TGTGCCAGCGCAGAACAGTCCCCGGGAAACACCATATATTTT.

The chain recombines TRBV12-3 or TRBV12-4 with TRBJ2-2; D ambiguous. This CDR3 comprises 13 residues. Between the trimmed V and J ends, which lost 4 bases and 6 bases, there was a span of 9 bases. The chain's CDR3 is CASSSRVAGELFF. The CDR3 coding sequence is TGTGCCAGCAGTTCAAGGGTCGCCGGGGAGCTGTTTTTT.

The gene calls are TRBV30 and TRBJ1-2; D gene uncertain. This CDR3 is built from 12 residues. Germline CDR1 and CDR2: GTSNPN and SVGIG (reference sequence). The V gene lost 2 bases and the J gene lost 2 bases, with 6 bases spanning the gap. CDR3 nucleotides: TGTGCCTGGAGTCCCGGGAACTATGGCTACACCTTC. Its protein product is CAWSPGNYGYTF.

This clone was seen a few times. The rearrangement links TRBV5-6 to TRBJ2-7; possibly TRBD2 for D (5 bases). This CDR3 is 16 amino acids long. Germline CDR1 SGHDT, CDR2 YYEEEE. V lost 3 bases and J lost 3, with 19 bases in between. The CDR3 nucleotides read TGTGCCAGCAGCTCACCGACGGATCCGGGATTCTACGAGCAGTACTTC. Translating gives CASSSPTDPGFYEQYF.

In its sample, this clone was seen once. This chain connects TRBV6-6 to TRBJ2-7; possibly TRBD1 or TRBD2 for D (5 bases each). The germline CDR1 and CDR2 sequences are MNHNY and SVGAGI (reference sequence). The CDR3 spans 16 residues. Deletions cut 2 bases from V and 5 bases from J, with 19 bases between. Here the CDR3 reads CASSYITRGPNDEQYF. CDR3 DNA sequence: TGTGCCAGCAGTTACATCACGAGGGGACCTAATGACGAGCAGTACTTC.

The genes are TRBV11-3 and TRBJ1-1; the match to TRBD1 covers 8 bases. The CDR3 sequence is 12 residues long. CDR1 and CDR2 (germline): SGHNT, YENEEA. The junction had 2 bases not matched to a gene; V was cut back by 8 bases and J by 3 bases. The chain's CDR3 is CASRDRYTEAFF. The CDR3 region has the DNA TGTGCCAGCCGGGACAGGTACACTGAAGCTTTCTTT.

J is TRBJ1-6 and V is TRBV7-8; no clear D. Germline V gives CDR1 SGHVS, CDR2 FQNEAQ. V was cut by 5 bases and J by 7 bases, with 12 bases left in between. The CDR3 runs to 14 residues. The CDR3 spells CASSAGYGNSPLHF. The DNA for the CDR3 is TGTGCCAGCAGCGCCGGCTACGGGAATTCACCCCTCCACTTT.

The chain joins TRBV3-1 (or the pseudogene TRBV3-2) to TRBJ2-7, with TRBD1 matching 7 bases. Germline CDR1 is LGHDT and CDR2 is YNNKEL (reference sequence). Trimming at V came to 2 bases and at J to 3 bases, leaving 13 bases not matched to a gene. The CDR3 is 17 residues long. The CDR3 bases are TGTGCCAGCAGCCAACCGGGACAGCCAGCGCCTCACTACGAGCAGTACTTC. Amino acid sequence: CASSQPGQPAPHYEQYF.

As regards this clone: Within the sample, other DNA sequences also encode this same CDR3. The CDR3 DNA reads as TGTGCCTGGAGTGTCCTGAGCACTGAAGCTTTCTTT. It translates to CAWSVLSTEAFF. V and J are TRBV30 and TRBJ1-1; no reliable D call. The CDR3 sequence is 12 residues long. The germline CDR1 and CDR2 sequences are GTSNPN and SVGIG (reference sequence). Trimming took 0 bases from V and 4 from J, leaving 6 bases between them.

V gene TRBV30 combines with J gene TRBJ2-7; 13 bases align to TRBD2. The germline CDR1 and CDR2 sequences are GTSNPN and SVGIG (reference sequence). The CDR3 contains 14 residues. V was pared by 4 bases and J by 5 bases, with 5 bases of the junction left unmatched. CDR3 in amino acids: CAWIRTSGRNEQYF. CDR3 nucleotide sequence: TGTGCCTGGATTAGGACTAGCGGGAGAAACGAGCAGTACTTC.

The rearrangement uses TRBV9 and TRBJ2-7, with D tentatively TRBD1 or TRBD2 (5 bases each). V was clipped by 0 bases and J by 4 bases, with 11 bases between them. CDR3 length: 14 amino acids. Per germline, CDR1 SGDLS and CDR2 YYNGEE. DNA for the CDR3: TGTGCCAGCAGCGTAGGGGGACCGGGATACGAGCAGTACTTC. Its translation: CASSVGGPGYEQYF. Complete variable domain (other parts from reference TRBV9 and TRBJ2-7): DSGVTQTPKHLITATGQRVTLRCSPRSGDLSVYWYQQSLDQGLQFLIQYYNGEERAKGNILERFSAQQFPDLHSELNLSSLELGDSALYFCASSVGGPGYEQYFGPGTRLTVT.